The clone carrying this T cell receptor beta chain occurred many times. The antigen is unknown. The data derive from a study of T-cell reconstitution after alpha-beta-depleted transplantation in children. CDR3 size: 15 residues. Germline values: CDR1 MNHNS, CDR2 SASEGT. V lost 6 bases, J lost 5 bases, and 7 bases stayed unmatched. Study conclusions and caveats: By about two months after transplant, alpha-beta T cells reportedly arose from several hundred graft clones that had expanded. Once a year had passed after transplant, T-cell counts and diversity came mostly from newly produced T cells. Surviving recipient T cells and thymic progenitors accounted for the high day-60 TCRbeta diversity observed in some patients.

The library targeted TCRbeta and was prepared with unique molecular identifiers. TCRdb analysed the PCR reads with MiXCR anew, one entry per CDR3 protein. Of roughly 240,000 distinct CDR3 sequences in the sample, around 7.8% are singletons; the top ten hold roughly 5.8%. The clonotype comes from a male patient aged 10 to 17 who had a stem cell transplant for acute lymphoblastic leukemia, so the T cells may come from the graft donor. The specimen was PBMCs, mostly from graft donor cells, collected 180 days after TCRalphabeta/CD19-depleted stem cell transplant. The chain carries TRBV6-1 and TRBJ1-5; TRBD1 aligns across 10 bases. CDR3 sequence (DNA): TGTGCCAGCAGCCTACAAGGACAGGGGGATCAGCCCCAGCATTTT. This translates into CASSLQGQGDQPQHF.